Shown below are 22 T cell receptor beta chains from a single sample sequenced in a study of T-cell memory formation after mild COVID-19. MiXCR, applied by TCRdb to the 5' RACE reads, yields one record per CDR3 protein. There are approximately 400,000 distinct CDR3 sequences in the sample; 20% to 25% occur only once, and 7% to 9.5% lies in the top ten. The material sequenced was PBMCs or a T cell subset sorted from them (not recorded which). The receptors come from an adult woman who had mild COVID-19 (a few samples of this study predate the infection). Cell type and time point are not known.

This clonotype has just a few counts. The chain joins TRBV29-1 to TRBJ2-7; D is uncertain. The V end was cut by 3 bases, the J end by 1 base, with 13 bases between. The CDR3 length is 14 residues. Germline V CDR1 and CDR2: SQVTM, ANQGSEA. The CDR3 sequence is CSVEFPGTSYEQYF. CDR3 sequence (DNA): TGCAGCGTTGAGTTTCCAGGAACGTCCTACGAGCAGTACTTC.

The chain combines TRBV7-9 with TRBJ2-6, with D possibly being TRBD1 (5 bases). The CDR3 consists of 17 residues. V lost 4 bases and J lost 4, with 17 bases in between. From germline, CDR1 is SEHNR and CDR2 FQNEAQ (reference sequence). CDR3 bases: TGTGCCAGCAGCTCCATTTTGAGGAACAGGGGGGCCAACGTCCTGACTTTC. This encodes CASSSILRNRGANVLTF.

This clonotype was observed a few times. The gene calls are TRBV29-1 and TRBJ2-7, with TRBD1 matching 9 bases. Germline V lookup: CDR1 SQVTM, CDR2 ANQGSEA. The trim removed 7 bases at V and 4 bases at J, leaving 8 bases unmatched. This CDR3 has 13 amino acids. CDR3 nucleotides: TGCAGCGCAAAACAGGGGGCCGGATACGAGCAGTACTTC. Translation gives CSAKQGAGYEQYF.

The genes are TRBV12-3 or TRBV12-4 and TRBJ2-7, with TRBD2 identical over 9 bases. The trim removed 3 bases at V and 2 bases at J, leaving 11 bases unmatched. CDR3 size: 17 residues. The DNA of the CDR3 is TGTGCCAGCAGTTTCGCGGGAGGGCCGGGGTTGCCCTACGAGCAGTACTTC. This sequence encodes CASSFAGGPGLPYEQYF.

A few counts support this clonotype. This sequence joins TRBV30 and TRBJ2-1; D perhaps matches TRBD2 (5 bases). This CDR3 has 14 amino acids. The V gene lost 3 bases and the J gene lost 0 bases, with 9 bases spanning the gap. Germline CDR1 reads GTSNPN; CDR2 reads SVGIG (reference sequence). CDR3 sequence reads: CAWSGESSYNEQFF. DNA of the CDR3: TGTGCCTGGAGCGGGGAAAGCTCCTACAATGAGCAGTTCTTC.

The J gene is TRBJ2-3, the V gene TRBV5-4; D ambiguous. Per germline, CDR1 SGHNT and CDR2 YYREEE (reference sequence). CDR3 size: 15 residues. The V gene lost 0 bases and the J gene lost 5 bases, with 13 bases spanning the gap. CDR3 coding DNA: TGTGCCAGCAGCTTGGACGGATCTTGGGTAGATACGCAGTATTTT. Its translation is CASSLDGSWVDTQYF.

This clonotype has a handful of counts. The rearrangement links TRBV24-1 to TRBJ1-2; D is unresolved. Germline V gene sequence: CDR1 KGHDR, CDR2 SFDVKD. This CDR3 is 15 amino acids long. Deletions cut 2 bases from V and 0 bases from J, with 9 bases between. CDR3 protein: CATSDSGPSNYGYTF. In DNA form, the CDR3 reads TGTGCCACCAGTGATTCCGGACCTTCTAACTATGGCTACACCTTC.

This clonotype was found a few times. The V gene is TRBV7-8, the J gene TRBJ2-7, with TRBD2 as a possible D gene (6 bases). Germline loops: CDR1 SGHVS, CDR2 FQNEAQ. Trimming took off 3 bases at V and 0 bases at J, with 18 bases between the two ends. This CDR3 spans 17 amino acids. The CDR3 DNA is TGTGCCAGCAGCTTCGGGTCGGGAGTAACTACCTCCTACGAGCAGTACTTC. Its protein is CASSFGSGVTTSYEQYF.

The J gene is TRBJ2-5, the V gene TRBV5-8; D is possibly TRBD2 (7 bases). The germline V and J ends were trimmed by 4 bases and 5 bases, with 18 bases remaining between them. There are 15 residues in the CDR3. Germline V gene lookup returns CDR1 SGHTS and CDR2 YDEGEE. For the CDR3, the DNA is TGTGCCAGCAGCCATGAGGGGGGGGCGTATGAGACCCAGTACTTC. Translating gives CASSHEGGAYETQYF.

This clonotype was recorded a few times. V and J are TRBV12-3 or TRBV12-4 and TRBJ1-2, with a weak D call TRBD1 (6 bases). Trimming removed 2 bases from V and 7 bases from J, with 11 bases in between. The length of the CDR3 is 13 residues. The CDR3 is CASSLREQGGYTF. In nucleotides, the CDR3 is TGTGCCAGCAGTTTAAGGGAACAGGGTGGCTACACCTTC.

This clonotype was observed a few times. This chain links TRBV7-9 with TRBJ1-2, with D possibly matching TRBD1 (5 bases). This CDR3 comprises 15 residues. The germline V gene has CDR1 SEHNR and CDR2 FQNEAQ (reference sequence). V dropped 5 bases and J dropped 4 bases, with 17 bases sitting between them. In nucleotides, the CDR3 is TGTGCCAGCAGCCCCAGCGGGGGTCTGAGCTATGGCTACACCTTC. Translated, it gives CASSPSGGLSYGYTF.

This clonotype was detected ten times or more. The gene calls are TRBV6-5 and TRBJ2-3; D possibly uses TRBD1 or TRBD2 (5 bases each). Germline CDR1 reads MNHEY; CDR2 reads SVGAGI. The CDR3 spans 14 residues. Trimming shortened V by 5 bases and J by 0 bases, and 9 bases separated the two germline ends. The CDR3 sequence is CASSHRTSTDTQYF. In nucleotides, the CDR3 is TGTGCCAGCAGTCACAGGACTAGCACAGATACGCAGTATTTT.

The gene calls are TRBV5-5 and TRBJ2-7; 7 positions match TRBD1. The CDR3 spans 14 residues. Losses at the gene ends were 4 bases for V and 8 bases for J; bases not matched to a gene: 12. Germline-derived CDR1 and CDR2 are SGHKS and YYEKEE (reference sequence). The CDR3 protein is CASSLLTGWYQQYF. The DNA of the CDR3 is TGTGCCAGCAGCCTTCTGACAGGGTGGTATCAGCAGTACTTC.

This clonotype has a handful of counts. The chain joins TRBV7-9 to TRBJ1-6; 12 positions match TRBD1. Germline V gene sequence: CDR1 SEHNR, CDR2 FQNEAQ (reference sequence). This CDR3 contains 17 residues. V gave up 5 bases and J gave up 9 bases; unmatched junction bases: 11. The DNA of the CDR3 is TGTGCCAGCAGCCTAAGGGACAGGGGGCGCGGAATTTCACCCCTCCACTTT. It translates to CASSLRDRGRGISPLHF.

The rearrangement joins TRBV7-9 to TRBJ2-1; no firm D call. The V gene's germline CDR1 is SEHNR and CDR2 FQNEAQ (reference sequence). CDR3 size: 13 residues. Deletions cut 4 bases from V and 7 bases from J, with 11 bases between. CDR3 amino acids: CASSSHTGNEQFF. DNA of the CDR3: TGTGCCAGCAGCTCTCACACGGGTAATGAGCAGTTCTTC.

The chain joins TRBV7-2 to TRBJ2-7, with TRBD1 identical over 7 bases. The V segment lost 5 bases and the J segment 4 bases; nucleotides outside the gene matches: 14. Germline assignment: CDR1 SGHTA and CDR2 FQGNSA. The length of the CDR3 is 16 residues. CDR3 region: CASSTRDRTRGYEQYF. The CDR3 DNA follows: TGTGCCAGCAGCACCCGGGACAGAACAAGGGGATACGAGCAGTACTTC.

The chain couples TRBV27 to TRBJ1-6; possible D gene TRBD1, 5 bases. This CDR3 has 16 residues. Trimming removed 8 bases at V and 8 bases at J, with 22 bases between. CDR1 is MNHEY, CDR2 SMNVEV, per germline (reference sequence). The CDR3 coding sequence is TGTGCCAGCCGCCTCAATCAGGGAGTATTTTATTCACCCCTCCACTTT. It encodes CASRLNQGVFYSPLHF.

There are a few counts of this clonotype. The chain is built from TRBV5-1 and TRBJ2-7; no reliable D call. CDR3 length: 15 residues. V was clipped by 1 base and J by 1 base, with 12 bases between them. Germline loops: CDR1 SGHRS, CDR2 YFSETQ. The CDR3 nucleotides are TGCGCCAGCAGCTTGAGTATAACAAGGTCCTACGAGCAGTACTTC. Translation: CASSLSITRSYEQYF. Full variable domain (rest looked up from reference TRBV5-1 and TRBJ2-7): KAGVTQTPRYLIKTRGQQVTLSCSPISGHRSVSWYQQTPGQGLQFLFEYFSETQRNKGNFPGRFSGRQFSNSRSEMNVSTLELGDSALYLCASSLSITRSYEQYFGPGTRLTVT.

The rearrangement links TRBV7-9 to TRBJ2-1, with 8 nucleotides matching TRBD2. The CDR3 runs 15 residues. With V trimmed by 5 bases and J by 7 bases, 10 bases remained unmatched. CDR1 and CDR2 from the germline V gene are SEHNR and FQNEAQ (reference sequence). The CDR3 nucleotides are TGTGCCAGCAGCGCCGTGAGCGGGAGTACTAATGAGCAGTTCTTC. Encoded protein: CASSAVSGSTNEQFF.

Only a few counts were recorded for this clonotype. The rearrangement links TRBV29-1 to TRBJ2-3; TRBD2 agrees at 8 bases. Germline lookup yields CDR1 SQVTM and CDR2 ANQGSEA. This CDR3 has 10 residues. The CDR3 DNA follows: TGCTCCGGGGGGGCCGATACGCAGTATTTT. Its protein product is CSGGADTQYF.

The CDR3 reads CRITGGLSNQPQHF. CDR3 bases: TGCAGAATAACAGGGGGCTTGAGCAATCAGCCCCAGCATTTT. The J gene is TRBJ1-5, the V gene TRBV29-1; 9 bases line up with TRBD1. Germline assignment: CDR1 SQVTM and CDR2 ANQGSEA. The CDR3 extends over 14 amino acids.

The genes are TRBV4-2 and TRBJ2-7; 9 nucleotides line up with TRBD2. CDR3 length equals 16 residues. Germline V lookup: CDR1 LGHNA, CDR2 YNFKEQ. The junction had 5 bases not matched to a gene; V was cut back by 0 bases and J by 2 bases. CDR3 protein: CASSQDLAGRAYEQYF. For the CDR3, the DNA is TGTGCCAGCAGCCAAGATCTAGCGGGGCGGGCCTACGAGCAGTACTTC.